The following is a T cell receptor (beta chain) sequence with its context. Other nucleotide sequences in the sample specify the same CDR3. The protocol was immunoSEQ multiplex PCR, while the TCRdb copy is restricted to in-frame clones and leaves out a portion. The table has roughly 45,000 clones, approximately 90% seen once; the top ten hold about 3.5%. This specimen comes from a study of neoadjuvant nivolumab and ipilimumab in lung cancer. The source was blood, collected before neoadjuvant nivolumab, alone or with ipilimumab. The clonotype comes from an adult with non-small cell lung cancer. Some clones in this sample may be carry-over from other donors' samples.

The DNA of the CDR3 is TGTGCCAGCAGTGAATCTTACACTGAAGCTTTCTTT. As protein: CASSESYTEAFF. The chain is built from TRBV25-1 and TRBJ1-1; D gene unclear. CDR1 and CDR2 from the germline V gene are MGHDK and SYGVNS. This CDR3 region has 12 residues. V shed 1 base and J shed 3 bases, with 3 bases lying between them.